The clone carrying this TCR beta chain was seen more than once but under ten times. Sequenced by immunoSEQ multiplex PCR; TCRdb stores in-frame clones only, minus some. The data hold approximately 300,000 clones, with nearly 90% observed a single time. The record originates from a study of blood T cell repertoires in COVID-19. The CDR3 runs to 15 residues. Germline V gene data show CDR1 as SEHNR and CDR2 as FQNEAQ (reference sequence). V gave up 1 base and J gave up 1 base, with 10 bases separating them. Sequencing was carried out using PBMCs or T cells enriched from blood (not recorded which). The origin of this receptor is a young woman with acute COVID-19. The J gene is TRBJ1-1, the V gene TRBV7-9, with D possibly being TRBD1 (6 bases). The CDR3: CASSLGGHQNTEAFF. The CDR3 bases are TGTGCCAGCAGCTTAGGGGGACATCAGAACACTGAAGCTTTCTTT.